This passage covers 18 T cell receptor beta chains from one sample sequenced in a study of T cells in localized non-small cell lung cancer. Clones were read by immunoSEQ multiplex PCR, and TCRdb kept only the in-frame ones, dropping some. The sample consists of tens of thousands of clones, 83% of them appearing once. This specimen was PBMCs, taken before any cancer treatment. These receptor sequences come from a man aged 35-69 years with stage II lung adenocarcinoma.

The rearrangement uses TRBV6-5 and TRBJ2-5; possibly TRBD2 for D (6 bases). The CDR3 is 12 amino acids. V was cut by 2 bases and J by 11 bases, with 12 bases left in between. Germline values: CDR1 MNHEY, CDR2 SVGAGI. CDR3 amino acids: CASSYGRRGQYF. The CDR3 DNA reads TGTGCCAGCAGTTACGGCCGACGGGGGCAGTACTTC.

This rearrangement joins TRBV27 to TRBJ2-5; TRBD2 matches at 8 bases. The CDR3 runs 12 residues. CDR1 and CDR2 from the germline V gene are MNHEY and SMNVEV (reference sequence). After removal of 5 bases from V and 9 bases from J, the junction contained 5 bases not matched to a gene. This CDR3 reads CASSPTSGPQYF. CDR3 DNA sequence: TGTGCCAGCAGTCCCACTAGCGGTCCCCAGTACTTC.

The rearrangement links TRBV11-3 to TRBJ2-7; no clear D gene. V lost 2 bases and J lost 7, with 12 bases in between. CDR1 and CDR2 from the germline V gene are SGHNT and YENEEA. The CDR3 is 13 amino acids. The CDR3: CASSLTSGREQYF. The CDR3 nucleotides read TGTGCCAGCAGCTTAACGTCCGGAAGGGAGCAGTACTTC.

The chain has TRBV27 and TRBJ2-3, with 9 positions matching TRBD1. The germline V gene has CDR1 MNHEY and CDR2 SMNVEV (reference sequence). The ends lost 6 bases at V and 2 bases at J; junction bases unmatched: 3. CDR3 size: 14 residues. The CDR3 region is CASRRDRVTDTQYF. The CDR3 DNA follows: TGTGCCAGCAGGAGGGACAGGGTCACAGATACGCAGTATTTT.

The V call is TRBV9, the J call TRBJ2-7; 10 bases map to TRBD1. The ends lost 3 bases at V and 6 bases at J; junction bases unmatched: 9. The CDR3 consists of 15 residues. Per germline, CDR1 SGDLS and CDR2 YYNGEE. The CDR3 nucleotides are TGTGCCAGCAGCGCCCCCGGGACAGGGGTTTCCGAGCAGTACTTC. This codes for CASSAPGTGVSEQYF.

J is TRBJ2-3 and V is TRBV19; maybe TRBD2 (5 bases). CDR1 and CDR2 from the germline V gene are LNHDA and SQIVND (reference sequence). The CDR3 runs to 13 residues. Trimming cost V 5 bases and J 2 bases, with 8 bases left between them. Written as DNA, the CDR3 is TGTGCCAGTAGTGTCGGGGTCACAGATACGCAGTATTTT. It translates to CASSVGVTDTQYF.

The J gene is TRBJ2-6, the V gene TRBV29-1; D gene uncertain. With 7 bases removed from V and 1 base from J, the gap between germline ends came to 8 bases. The V gene's germline CDR1 is SQVTM and CDR2 ANQGSEA. This CDR3 spans 13 amino acids. In DNA, the CDR3 is TGCAGCGCCTACAGTTCTGGGGCCAACGTCCTGACTTTC. It yields the protein CSAYSSGANVLTF.

The chain links TRBV7-9 to TRBJ2-4; TRBD2 agrees at 7 bases. This CDR3 is built from 15 residues. Germline V gene lookup returns CDR1 SEHNR and CDR2 FQNEAQ (reference sequence). The V and J ends lost 4 bases and 6 bases, in that order; junction bases with no gene match: 9. The CDR3 protein is CASSSSLAGANIQYF. Here the CDR3 DNA reads TGTGCCAGCAGCTCGAGCCTGGCGGGAGCAAACATTCAGTACTTC.

V is TRBV5-4 and J is TRBJ2-7, with D possibly matching TRBD1 (5 bases). Germline V CDR1 and CDR2: SGHNT, YYREEE (reference sequence). The CDR3 contains 14 residues. Trimming removed 0 bases at V and 4 bases at J, with 11 bases between. This CDR3 reads CASSLDRGPYEQYF. Written as DNA, the CDR3 is TGTGCCAGCAGCTTGGATAGGGGTCCGTACGAGCAGTACTTC.

The V and J genes are TRBV11-2 and TRBJ2-7; D remains unclear. This CDR3 region has 15 residues. V dropped 4 bases and J dropped 0 bases, with 13 bases sitting between them. Germline-derived CDR1 and CDR2 are SGHAT and FQNNGV. CDR3 nucleotide sequence: TGTGCCAGCAGCTCTACTCTCTTAGTCTCCTACGAGCAGTACTTC. Translation: CASSSTLLVSYEQYF. Based on the CDR3 plus reference TRBV11-2 and TRBJ2-7, the full variable domain is EAGVAQSPRYKIIEKRQSVAFWCNPISGHATLYWYQQILGQGPKLLIQFQNNGVVDDSQLPKDRFSAERLKGVDSTLKIQPAKLEDSAVYLCASSSTLLVSYEQYFGPGTRLTVT.

A single count supports this clone. This chain links TRBV5-1 with TRBJ1-1; 7 bases line up with TRBD1. V was clipped by 0 bases and J by 1 base; unmatched bases: 0. The CDR3 has 14 residues. Per the germline V gene, CDR1 is SGHRS and CDR2 is YFSETQ. CDR3: CASSLAGGNTEAFF. The CDR3 DNA sequence: TGCGCCAGCAGCTTGGCAGGGGGGAACACTGAAGCTTTCTTT.

V is TRBV5-6 and J is TRBJ1-1, with D unclear. Germline assignment: CDR1 SGHDT and CDR2 YYEEEE. V lost 4 bases and J 0 bases, leaving 7 bases between the germline ends. The CDR3 sequence is 13 residues long. The CDR3 sequence: CASSIGLNTEAFF. The DNA of the CDR3 is TGTGCCAGCAGCATAGGCTTGAACACTGAAGCTTTCTTT.

The V gene is TRBV6-6, the J gene TRBJ1-1, with 8 bases aligning to TRBD1. V was pared by 6 bases and J by 0 bases, with 3 bases of the junction left unmatched. The germline V gene has CDR1 MNHNY and CDR2 SVGAGI (reference sequence). CDR3 size: 14 residues. CDR3 nucleotide sequence: TGTGCCAGCAGCGGACAGGGTTTGAACACTGAAGCTTTCTTT. It encodes CASSGQGLNTEAFF.

The rearrangement uses TRBV11-2 and TRBJ1-1; maybe TRBD1 (6 bases). This CDR3 has 14 amino acids. Germline CDR1 SGHAT, CDR2 FQNNGV. The V end was cut by 3 bases, the J end by 6 bases, with 14 bases between. The CDR3 DNA reads TGTGCCAGCAGCTTTAACGCGGGACAAGCTGAAGCTTTCTTT. Protein sequence: CASSFNAGQAEAFF.

J is TRBJ1-1 and V is TRBV5-1; D not certain. CDR3 length: 14 amino acids. The V gene's germline CDR1 is SGHRS and CDR2 YFSETQ. Trimming took 0 bases from V and 1 from J, leaving 7 bases between them. The CDR3 sequence: CASSLESGNTEAFF. The CDR3, as DNA: TGCGCCAGCAGCTTGGAGAGCGGGAACACTGAAGCTTTCTTT.

J is TRBJ2-3 and V is TRBV7-2; TRBD1 might be the D (5 bases). The CDR3 loop spans 13 amino acids. The V gene lost 6 bases and the J gene lost 10 bases, with 17 bases spanning the gap. CDR1 is SGHTA and CDR2 is FQGNSA in the germline V gene. In DNA, the CDR3 is TGTGCCAGCAGATATCTTTCACAGGAAGCGCAGTATTTT. Residues: CASRYLSQEAQYF.

This clone was detected only once. The V call is TRBV6-5, the J call TRBJ1-1; 7 positions match TRBD1. Germline V lookup: CDR1 MNHEY, CDR2 SVGAGI. The CDR3 loop spans 14 amino acids. The V segment lost 5 bases and the J segment 1 base; nucleotides outside the gene matches: 4. CDR3 in amino acids: CASSNRQGNTEAFF. CDR3 nucleotide sequence: TGTGCCAGCAGTAACCGACAGGGGAACACTGAAGCTTTCTTT.

This clone turned up a few times. The chain employs TRBV28 and TRBJ2-1, with D perhaps TRBD1 (6 bases). CDR3 size: 17 residues. V lost 6 bases and J lost 3, with 21 bases in between. CDR1 MDHEN and CDR2 SYDVKM come from the germline V gene. Here the CDR3 reads CASRDGDGTPNYNEQFF. The DNA for the CDR3 is TGTGCCAGCAGGGACGGGGACGGGACACCGAACTACAATGAGCAGTTCTTC.